The T cell receptor beta chain under discussion was sequenced for a study of cytomegalovirus exposure and HLA in healthy donors. Findings and limits, study-wide: A list of 150 to 200 TCR beta chains associated with cytomegalovirus was given.

This clone showed up just a few times. The antigen remains unidentified. CDR1 and CDR2 from the germline V gene are SQVTM and ANQGSEA. V was clipped by 2 bases and J by 0 bases; unmatched bases: 1. CDR3 length: 14 residues. The table came from immunoSEQ multiplex PCR; TCRdb's copy has only in-frame clones and leaves some out. The repertoire holds some 90,000 clones, 95% to 98% seen once, with less than 0.8% in the top ten. The chain combines TRBV29-1 with TRBJ2-1, with 7 bases that match TRBD1. The TCR originated in a man aged 18 to 35 in good health and CMV-seronegative. Material: PBMCs. CDR3 amino acids: CSVERDSSYNEQFF. The CDR3 nucleotides read TGCAGCGTTGAAAGGGACAGCTCCTACAATGAGCAGTTCTTC.